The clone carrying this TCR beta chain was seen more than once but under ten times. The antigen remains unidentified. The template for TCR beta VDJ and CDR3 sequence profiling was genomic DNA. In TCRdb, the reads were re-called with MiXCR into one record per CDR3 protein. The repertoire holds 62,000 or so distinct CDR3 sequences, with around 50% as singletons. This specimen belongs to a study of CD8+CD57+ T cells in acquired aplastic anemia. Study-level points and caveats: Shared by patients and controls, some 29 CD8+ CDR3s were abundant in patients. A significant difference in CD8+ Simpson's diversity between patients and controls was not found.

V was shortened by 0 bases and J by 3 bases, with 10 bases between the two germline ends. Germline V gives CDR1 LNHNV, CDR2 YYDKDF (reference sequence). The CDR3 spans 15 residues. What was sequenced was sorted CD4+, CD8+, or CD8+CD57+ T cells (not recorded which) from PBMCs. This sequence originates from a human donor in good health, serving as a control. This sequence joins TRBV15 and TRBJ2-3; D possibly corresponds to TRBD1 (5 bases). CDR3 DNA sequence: TGTGCCACCAGCAGAGATGTCAGGGCAACAGATACGCAGTATTTT. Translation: CATSRDVRATDTQYF.